This section outlines one T cell receptor beta chain sequence together with its context. This CDR3 region has 12 residues. Deletions cut 5 bases from V and 2 bases from J, with 6 bases between. Germline loops: CDR1 LNHDA, CDR2 SQIVND (reference sequence). This specimen comes from a study of blood T cell repertoires in COVID-19. Study-level information: COVID-19 samples collected from the United States, Italy and Spain covered acute and convalescent phases. PBMCs, B-cell-depleted T cells, or T cells were the source of the cDNA or gDNA that made up the material.

As originally analysed: From reference gene primer amplification, estimates of nucleated cell counts were derived. Generated by immunoSEQ multiplex PCR, the TCRdb table keeps only in-frame clones and is missing some. V, J and clone size reflect that table, while D and trimming were determined from the DNA. The table shows some 370,000 clones, with about 90% occurring only once. This receptor was obtained from a man aged 18 to 30 with active or convalescent COVID-19. V gene TRBV19 combines with J gene TRBJ1-2, with D possibly matching TRBD1 (6 bases). Sequencing was done on a sample of peripheral blood. The chain's CDR3 is CASSDRNYGYTF. For the CDR3, the DNA is TGTGCCAGTAGTGACAGGAACTATGGCTACACCTTC.